A single sample gave rise to the 13 T cell receptor beta chains below, sequenced in a study of T cells in Graves' hyperthyroidism and ophthalmopathy. Regions amplified from RNA transcripts were the TCR beta CDR3 regions. The primer set for the first-round RT-PCR of the TCR CDR3 was HTBI. Each CDR3 protein is one row after TCRdb ran MiXCR on the multiplex PCR reads. There are about 640,000 distinct CDR3 sequences in the sample; around 21% occur only once, and about 35% lies in the top ten. The material sequenced was blood. The receptor source for this set is a man aged 25-40 years with Graves' ophthalmopathy.

This clonotype was seen repeatedly, ten times or more. CDR3 sequence: CSARGLRHQNTEAFF. The CDR3 nucleotides read TGCAGTGCTAGAGGTCTTAGGCACCAGAACACTGAAGCTTTCTTT. The genes are TRBV20-1 and TRBJ1-1; no clear D gene. CDR1 and CDR2 from the germline V gene are DFQATT and SNEGSKA (reference sequence). The CDR3 loop spans 15 amino acids. Deletions cut 1 base from V and 1 base from J, with 13 bases between.

This clonotype was counted ten times or more. V gene TRBV28 combines with J gene TRBJ2-7; 7 bases match TRBD1. The germline gives CDR1 MDHEN, CDR2 SYDVKM. The length of the CDR3 is 16 residues. The J segment lost 2 bases and the V segment lost 2 bases, leaving 9 bases of the junction unmatched. This CDR3 is CASSLPPGQPTYEQYF. The CDR3 region has the DNA TGTGCCAGCAGTTTACCTCCGGGACAGCCTACCTACGAGCAGTACTTC.

This clonotype was picked up a small number of times. The CDR3 DNA is TGTGCCAGCAGCTTCGACAGGGCCCCCAATCAGCCCCAGCATTTT. As protein: CASSFDRAPNQPQHF. The V call is TRBV7-2, the J call TRBJ1-5, with 7 bases identical to TRBD1. Trimming cost V 3 bases and J 3 bases; bases outside gene matches: 5. This CDR3 comprises 15 residues. The V gene's germline CDR1 is SGHTA and CDR2 FQGNSA.

In its sample, this clonotype was seen many times. V usage is TRBV11-2 and J usage is TRBJ1-4; a weak D match, TRBD1 (6 bases). Between the trimmed V and J ends, which lost 2 bases and 7 bases, there was a span of 14 bases. Germline loops: CDR1 SGHAT, CDR2 FQNNGV. The CDR3 is 15 residues long. The CDR3 region has the DNA TGTGCCAGCAGCTTAACGACAGGAAGTCCTGAAAAACTGTTTTTT. It yields the protein CASSLTTGSPEKLFF.

As to this clonotype: A much larger clone differs by one base, so this may be a read error. V is TRBV7-8 and J is TRBJ2-1, with D hard to call. The CDR3 contains 12 residues. Trimming left V 5 bases short and J 10 bases short, with 12 bases between. Germline CDR1 SGHVS, CDR2 FQNEAQ. The CDR3 bases are TGTGCCAGCAGCCAACAGAGCTACGAGCAGTTCTTC. Translating it yields CASSQQSYEQFF. Full variable domain (remainder filled in from reference TRBV7-8 and TRBJ2-1): GAGVSQSPRYKVAKRGQDVALRCDPISGHVSLFWYQQALGQGPEFLTYFQNEAQLDKSGLPSDRFFAERPEGSVSTLKIQRTQQEDSAVYLCASSQQSYEQFFGPGTRLTVL.

Only a few counts were recorded for this clonotype. The chain couples TRBV28 to TRBJ1-1, with no clear D. The V end was cut by 6 bases, the J end by 11 bases, with 16 bases between. CDR1 and CDR2 from the germline V gene are MDHEN and SYDVKM. The CDR3 totals 12 residues. DNA for the CDR3: TGTGCCAGCAGCGTACACCCGGGCCTGGCTTTCTTT. It codes for CASSVHPGLAFF.

V and J are TRBV4-2 and TRBJ2-1; 9 bases align to TRBD2. Germline CDR1 reads LGHNA; CDR2 reads YNFKEQ. The CDR3 has 15 amino acids. Germline trimming cut 0 bases from V and 8 bases from J; bases unmatched to any gene: 5. CDR3 protein: CASSQEGTSSHEQFF. For the CDR3, the DNA is TGTGCCAGCAGCCAAGAAGGGACTAGCTCCCATGAGCAGTTCTTC.

The chain carries TRBV12-3 or TRBV12-4 and TRBJ2-3; D unclear. The V end was cut by 0 bases, the J end by 5 bases, with 3 bases between. The CDR3 is 12 residues long. The chain's CDR3 is CASSLALDTQYF. CDR3 DNA sequence: TGTGCCAGCAGTTTAGCCCTAGATACGCAGTATTTT.

This clonotype came up a few times. The chain combines TRBV20-1 with TRBJ2-7, with D possibly being TRBD1 (5 bases). The V end was cut by 1 base, the J end by 6 bases, with 7 bases between. In germline, CDR1 is DFQATT, CDR2 SNEGSKA (reference sequence). The CDR3 totals 11 residues. This chain's CDR3 is CSARGTPEQYF. The CDR3 DNA follows: TGCAGTGCTAGAGGGACACCCGAGCAGTACTTC.

This clonotype was seen many times. This chain joins TRBV30 and TRBJ1-1; D perhaps matches TRBD1 (5 bases). Trimming removed 2 bases from V and 2 bases from J, with 9 bases in between. The CDR3 runs 13 residues. Germline V gene sequence: CDR1 GTSNPN, CDR2 SVGIG (reference sequence). CDR3 loop: CAWSRDRNTEAFF. DNA of the CDR3: TGTGCCTGGAGTAGGGACCGTAACACTGAAGCTTTCTTT. Full variable domain (remainder filled in from reference TRBV30 and TRBJ1-1): SQTIHQWPATLVQPVGSPLSLECTVEGTSNPNLYWYRQAAGRGLQLLFYSVGIGQISSEVPQNLSASRPQDRQFILSSKKLLLSDSGFYLCAWSRDRNTEAFFGQGTRLTVV.

Ten or more counts support this clonotype. The chain combines TRBV20-1 with TRBJ2-5; 13 nucleotides match TRBD2. Germline assignment: CDR1 DFQATT and CDR2 SNEGSKA (reference sequence). The CDR3 is 17 amino acids. The junction had 10 bases not matched to a gene; V was cut back by 5 bases and J by 1 base. This CDR3 reads CSARGTSGMGRQETQYF. The CDR3, as DNA: TGCAGTGCTCGCGGGACTAGCGGGATGGGACGCCAAGAGACCCAGTACTTC.

The chain has TRBV5-1 and TRBJ2-7; a possible D gene is TRBD1 (7 bases). CDR1 and CDR2 (germline): SGHRS, YFSETQ. Trimming pared 3 bases from V and 4 bases from J, leaving 11 bases between. The CDR3 consists of 13 residues. The CDR3 is CASSWGDRYEQYF. The CDR3 coding sequence is TGCGCCAGCAGCTGGGGGGACAGATACGAGCAGTACTTC. The entire variable domain, with the rest obtained from reference TRBV5-1 and TRBJ2-7, is as follows: KAGVTQTPRYLIKTRGQQVTLSCSPISGHRSVSWYQQTPGQGLQFLFEYFSETQRNKGNFPGRFSGRQFSNSRSEMNVSTLELGDSALYLCASSWGDRYEQYFGPGTRLTVT.

The table lists this clonotype with a few counts. The genes are TRBV7-2 and TRBJ2-1; 13 bases align to TRBD2. This CDR3 is built from 14 residues. The V gene's germline CDR1 is SGHTA and CDR2 FQGNSA. The ends lost 5 bases at V and 9 bases at J; junction bases unmatched: 4. Here the CDR3 reads CASSPGLAGIEQFF. CDR3 sequence (DNA): TGTGCCAGCAGCCCGGGACTAGCGGGAATTGAGCAGTTCTTC.